This T cell receptor (beta chain) was recorded in a study of blood T cell repertoires in COVID-19. Produced via immunoSEQ multiplex PCR; TCRdb's table is partial and in-frame only. Of fewer than 250,000 clones listed, approximately 83% are singletons. The CDR3 is 16 residues long. V lost 6 bases, J lost 5 bases, and 20 bases lay in between. Germline CDR1 is MDHEN and CDR2 is SYDVKM. The rearrangement links TRBV28 to TRBJ1-5, with a tentative D call TRBD1 (5 bases). The sequenced material came from peripheral blood. The source of this sequence is a woman between 40 and 50 years old with active or convalescent COVID-19. CDR3 region: CASSSGGRGPDQPQHF. The DNA of the CDR3 is TGTGCCAGCAGCTCCGGGGGGAGGGGCCCGGATCAGCCCCAGCATTTT.